Included here is one T cell receptor beta chain sequence, with context. Antigen unknown. With a J-beta primer mix and a sample-barcoded 5' primer, a second PCR ran about 6 to 11 cycles. All cDNA molecules were each tagged by a template-switch adaptor with 12 random nucleotides. A single record per CDR3 protein comes from TCRdb applying MiXCR to the 5' RACE reads. Among about 1.8 million distinct CDR3 sequences, 40% to 55% were seen once, and the ten largest hold approximately 2.1%. The entry originates in a study of blood T cells in healthy people across ages. Germline CDR1 and CDR2: SGHTA and FQGNSA. Trimming took 5 bases from V and 11 from J; bases not matched to a gene: 26. CDR3 size: 18 residues. In terms of origin and age, donors were healthy Caucasian individuals from Russia aged roughly 6 to 100. Whole-study results and caveats: Relative to aged donors, long-lived donors carried more naive CD4+ cells and displayed higher diversity.

The J gene is TRBJ1-1, the V gene TRBV7-2; 7 bases line up with TRBD1. This TCR was recovered from a woman aged 40 to 55 in good health. The sequencing input was blood. The CDR3 here is CASSRPARQGGFGGGAFF. CDR3 nucleotide sequence: TGTGCCAGCAGCCGCCCTGCGAGACAGGGAGGGTTCGGAGGTGGGGCTTTCTTT. The whole variable domain, filled in from reference TRBV7-2 and TRBJ1-1, reads GAGVSQSPSNKVTEKGKDVELRCDPISGHTALYWYRQSLGQGLEFLIYFQGNSAPDKSGLPSDRFSAERTGGSVSTLTIQRTQQEDSAVYLCASSRPARQGGFGGGAFFGQGTRLTVV.